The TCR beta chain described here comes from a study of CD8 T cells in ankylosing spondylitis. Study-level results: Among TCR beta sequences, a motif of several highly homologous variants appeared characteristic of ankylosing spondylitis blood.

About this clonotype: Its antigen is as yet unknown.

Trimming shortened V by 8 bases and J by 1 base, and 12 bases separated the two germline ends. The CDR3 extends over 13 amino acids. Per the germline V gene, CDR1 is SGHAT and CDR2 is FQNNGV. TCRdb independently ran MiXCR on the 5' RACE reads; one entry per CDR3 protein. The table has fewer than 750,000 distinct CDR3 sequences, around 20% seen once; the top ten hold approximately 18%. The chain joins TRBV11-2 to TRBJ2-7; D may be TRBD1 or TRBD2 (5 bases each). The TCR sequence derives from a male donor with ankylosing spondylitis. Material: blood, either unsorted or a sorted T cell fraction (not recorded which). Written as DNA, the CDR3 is TGTGCCAGCCGAGGGGATTGGTCCTACGAGCAGTACTTC. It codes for CASRGDWSYEQYF.